This T cell receptor beta chain was sequenced for a study of a mutant IDH1 vaccine in newly diagnosed glioma. Points on this clone: No antigen is known for it.

Regarding time point: week 47, end of study. Doses of 300 ug of mutant IDH1 20-mer peptide were given with topical imiquimod. Germline V gene lookup returns CDR1 SGHRS and CDR2 YFSETQ. The CDR3 extends over 15 amino acids. The V and J ends lost 5 bases and 10 bases, in that order; junction bases with no gene match: 7. Assay used: immunoSEQ multiplex PCR; TCRdb lists only in-frame clones, some missing. The sample contains 60,000 to 70,000 clones, 83% of which appear only once. The TCR comes from a man aged 25 to 45 with glioma. The chain carries TRBV5-1 and TRBJ1-6; 12 bases fit TRBD1. Source: PBMCs, taken from a glioma patient whose treatment included an IDH1 peptide vaccine. The chain's CDR3 is CASRAGTGGYSPLHF. The CDR3 DNA reads as TGCGCCAGCAGGGCCGGGACAGGGGGCTACTCACCCCTCCACTTT.